The 11 T cell receptor beta chains presented below share a single source sample, sequenced in a study of Ad26.COV2.S vaccination and SARS-CoV-2 variants. Treatment in this sample: 15 to 20 received Ad26.COV2.S at low or high dose, single or two shots; 5 received placebo; per-sample allocation not given. Repertoires come from day 63 after the first vaccine or placebo injection. Sequencing was performed with immunoSEQ multiplex PCR; in TCRdb, only in-frame clones are kept and a portion is missing. Of approximately 360,000 clones in the sample, 83% were seen once. Here the sequenced sample was peripheral blood, taken in a trial of Ad26.COV2.S vaccine versus placebo. These receptors originate from a person aged 18-65 years who received the Ad26.COV2.S COVID-19 vaccine or a placebo.

The chain carries TRBV3-1 (or the pseudogene TRBV3-2) and TRBJ2-7; D could derive from TRBD1 or TRBD2 (7 bases each). This CDR3 comprises 15 residues. CDR1 is LGHDT, CDR2 YNNKEL, per germline (reference sequence). Trimming removed 7 bases from V and 2 bases from J, with 18 bases in between. For the CDR3, the DNA is TGTGCCAGCACCACTCGGCAGGGGGGGGCCTACGAGCAGTACTTC. It is translated as CASTTRQGGAYEQYF.

J is TRBJ2-7 and V is TRBV28, with a possible D match to TRBD2 (5 bases). CDR1 is MDHEN, CDR2 SYDVKM, per germline. CDR3 length equals 16 residues. Trimming removed 6 bases from V and 1 base from J, with 19 bases in between. The CDR3 reads CASRARGQPSSYEQYF. As DNA, the CDR3 is TGTGCCAGCAGGGCCCGCGGGCAGCCATCTTCCTACGAGCAGTACTTC. Full variable domain (outside the CDR3, taken from reference TRBV28 and TRBJ2-7): DVKVTQSSRYLVKRTGEKVFLECVQDMDHENMFWYRQDPGLGLRLIYFSYDVKMKEKGDIPEGYSVSREKKERFSLILESASTNQTSMYLCASRARGQPSSYEQYFGPGTRLTVT.

The chain is built from TRBV5-1 and TRBJ2-3, with D uncertain. The V gene lost 0 bases and the J gene lost 5 bases, with 10 bases spanning the gap. Germline V gene lookup returns CDR1 SGHRS and CDR2 YFSETQ. CDR3 length: 14 amino acids. As DNA, the CDR3 is TGCGCCAGCAGCTTGGCCGGCCGGATAGATACGCAGTATTTT. Encoded protein: CASSLAGRIDTQYF.

This clone appeared once. DNA of the CDR3: TGTGCCAGTTCAGGACTAGCGGGAGAGCAGTACTTC. Translation gives CASSGLAGEQYF. This chain links TRBV5-6 with TRBJ2-7; TRBD2 matches at 12 bases. The CDR3 is 12 amino acids. Losses at the gene ends were 8 bases for V and 7 bases for J; bases not matched to a gene: 4. CDR1 is SGHDT and CDR2 is YYEEEE in the germline V gene.

CDR3 coding DNA: TGTGCCAGCATAAGGGACAGGGGCAATCAGCCCCAGCATTTT. Its translation: CASIRDRGNQPQHF. V and J are TRBV2 and TRBJ1-5; 9 bases align to TRBD1. The CDR3 length is 14 residues. With V trimmed by 7 bases and J by 2 bases, 3 bases remained unmatched. Germline V gene sequence: CDR1 SNHLY, CDR2 FYNNEI.

The chain couples TRBV7-9 to TRBJ1-4; D ambiguous. V dropped 11 bases and J dropped 5 bases, with 15 bases sitting between them. From germline, CDR1 is SEHNR and CDR2 FQNEAQ (reference sequence). The CDR3 contains 13 residues. CDR3 DNA: TGTGCCTCATCCGAGGCAGAGAATGAAAAACTGTTTTTT. Its translation: CASSEAENEKLFF.

The rearrangement uses TRBV7-9 and TRBJ2-7, with D perhaps matching TRBD1 (6 bases). The V end lost 5 bases, the J end lost 3 bases, and 17 bases lay between the germline ends. The CDR3 runs to 15 residues. Germline V gene data show CDR1 as SEHNR and CDR2 as FQNEAQ (reference sequence). The DNA of the CDR3 is TGTGCCAGCAGCCCCCAGACAGGCGAACACTACGAGCAGTACTTC. Translation: CASSPQTGEHYEQYF.

This chain uses TRBV5-4 with TRBJ2-5; 7 bases map to TRBD2. V lost 4 bases to trimming and J lost 0 bases; unmatched junction nucleotides: 12. The CDR3 loop spans 17 amino acids. Germline lookup yields CDR1 SGHNT and CDR2 YYREEE (reference sequence). The CDR3 bases are TGTGCCAGCAGCCCTGAAGGAAGGGCGGGGGACCAAGAGACCCAGTACTTC. This sequence encodes CASSPEGRAGDQETQYF.

This sequence joins TRBV5-1 and TRBJ2-7; 9 bases map to TRBD1. Unmatched junction bases numbered 2, after V lost 4 bases and J lost 0 bases. From germline, CDR1 is SGHRS and CDR2 YFSETQ. The CDR3 sequence is 14 residues long. CDR3 protein: CASSGTGSSYEQYF. In DNA, the CDR3 is TGCGCCAGCAGCGGGACAGGGAGCTCCTACGAGCAGTACTTC.

The chain links TRBV2 to TRBJ2-3; D may be TRBD2 (7 bases). V was cut by 4 bases and J by 4 bases, with 15 bases left in between. The CDR3 has 15 residues. Germline assignment: CDR1 SNHLY and CDR2 FYNNEI. The DNA for the CDR3 is TGTGCCAGCAGTGCGGGGAGGGGGGGCCCAGATACGCAGTATTTT. Translated, it gives CASSAGRGGPDTQYF.

The V call is TRBV6-1, the J call TRBJ1-6; D is unclear. This CDR3 is 11 amino acids long. Looked up from germline, CDR1 is MNHNS and CDR2 is SASEGT. Trimming took 1 base from V and 14 from J, leaving 6 bases between them. In DNA form, the CDR3 reads TGTGCCAGCAGTGAAGGCTGGGCCCTCCACTTT. Amino acids: CASSEGWALHF.